These T cell receptor beta chains were read from a single sample in a study of shared clonotypes between healthy human individuals. Only in-frame clones appear in the TCRdb table, and some are missing; sequencing was by immunoSEQ multiplex PCR. The top ten clones hold approximately 0.35% of a sample with about 2.4 million clones, roughly 93% of them seen once. Sequencing used naive CD4+ T cells from PBMCs. These receptor sequences come from a young man in good health. Some clones in this sample may be carry-over from other donors' samples. Both conserved end residues are part of each CDR3.

v_call: TRBV4-1
j_call: TRBJ2-7
cdr3_aa: CASSQDLAGASENEQYF

v_call: TRBV4-1
j_call: TRBJ2-7
cdr3_aa: CASSQQGWESYEQYF

v_call: TRBV28
j_call: TRBJ2-1
cdr3_aa: CASNFGGNTNEQFF

v_call: TRBV28
j_call: TRBJ2-2
cdr3_aa: CASSFPRTSGINTGELFF

v_call: TRBV6-4
j_call: TRBJ1-1
cdr3_aa: CASSVRQGTEAFF

v_call: TRBV30
j_call: TRBJ2-7
cdr3_aa: CAWSEETYEQYF

v_call: TRBV28
j_call: TRBJ1-5
cdr3_aa: CASSSIRDRDF

v_call: TRBV18
j_call: TRBJ1-4
cdr3_aa: CASSQAPGTNEKLFF

v_call: TRBV28
j_call: TRBJ1-2
cdr3_aa: CASIQGEGGYTF

v_call: TRBV30
j_call: TRBJ1-1
cdr3_aa: CAWESGTPNTEAFF

v_call: TRBV28
j_call: TRBJ2-2
cdr3_aa: CASMKGSTGELFF

v_call: TRBV11-1
j_call: TRBJ2-7
cdr3_aa: CASSLGLAGGYEQYF

v_call: TRBV5-1
j_call: TRBJ1-6
cdr3_aa: CASSLNRGSYNSPLHF

v_call: TRBV7-2
j_call: TRBJ2-1
cdr3_aa: CASSPSSYNEQFF

v_call: TRBV4-3
j_call: TRBJ1-4
cdr3_aa: CASSQQTGGNEKLFF

v_call: TRBV7-3
j_call: TRBJ2-3
cdr3_aa: CASSLMGLAGARTDTQYF

v_call: TRBV25-1
j_call: TRBJ1-6
cdr3_aa: CASTAGNSPLHF

v_call: TRBV7-3
j_call: TRBJ2-7
cdr3_aa: CASSLSPGGDYEQYF

v_call: TRBV10-1
j_call: TRBJ2-5
cdr3_aa: CASLSGGKTQYF

v_call: TRBV6-6
j_call: TRBJ2-7
cdr3_aa: CASSSRREGGYEQYF

v_call: TRBV6-4
j_call: TRBJ2-7
cdr3_aa: CASSDEAGLEQYF

v_call: TRBV28
j_call: TRBJ2-5
cdr3_aa: CASSLSGSIETQYF

v_call: TRBV28
j_call: TRBJ2-3
cdr3_aa: CASRTGLATTDTQYF

v_call: TRBV7-2
j_call: TRBJ1-1
cdr3_aa: CASSLLKAGGNTEAFF

v_call: TRBV19
j_call: TRBJ1-2
cdr3_aa: CASSTDQTGSFSYGYTF

v_call: TRBV9
j_call: TRBJ2-1
cdr3_aa: CASGGTYNEQFF